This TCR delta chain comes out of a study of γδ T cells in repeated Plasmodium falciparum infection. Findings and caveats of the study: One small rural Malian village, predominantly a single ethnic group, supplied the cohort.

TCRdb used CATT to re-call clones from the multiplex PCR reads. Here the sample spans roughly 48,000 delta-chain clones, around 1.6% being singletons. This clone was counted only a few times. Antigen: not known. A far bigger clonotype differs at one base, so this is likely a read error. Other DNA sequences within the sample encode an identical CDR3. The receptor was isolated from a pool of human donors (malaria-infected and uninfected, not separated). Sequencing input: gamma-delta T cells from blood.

CDR3 coding DNA: TGTGCTCTTGGGGAAACGGGCCTTCCCAAGCGTGGAGGGGATCCACCCATAAACACCGATAAACTCATCTTT. Translated, it gives CALGETGLPKRGGDPPINTDKLIF. The chain uses TRDV1 and TRDJ1; D tentatively fits TRDD2 or TRDD3 (6 bases each). TCRdb offers no J gene call, so here the DNA was matched to germline to obtain one. The CDR3 loop spans 24 amino acids. V shed 2 bases and J shed 0 bases, with 37 bases lying between them. Germline V lookup: CDR1 TSWWSYY, CDR2 QGS.